Below, 7 T cell receptor beta chains from the same sample are listed, as sequenced in a study of blood T cells in healthy people across ages. A second about 6 to 12 cycle PCR used barcoded and J-beta primers. TCRdb analysed the 5' RACE reads with MiXCR anew, one entry per CDR3 protein. The sample includes over 600,000 distinct CDR3 sequences, roughly 41% of them seen just once. The sample was blood. The origin of the receptors is a man of 80 years or more in good health.

For this clonotype: At one boundary the junction diverges from the germline segment, which might be a read error. This chain links TRBV7-8 with TRBJ2-3, with a weak D call TRBD2 (7 bases). Germline V lookup: CDR1 SGHVS, CDR2 FQNEAQ. The CDR3 is 16 residues long. DNA for the CDR3: TGCGCCAGCAGCGGGGACACAGGGATAATCACAGATACGCAGTATTTT. It yields the protein CASSGDTGIITDTQYF.

CDR3 nucleotides: TGTGCCAGCAGCTTAGCCCGTCCCGGGACAGGGACAGAGACCCAGTACTTC. It specifies CASSLARPGTGTETQYF. The chain links TRBV7-2 to TRBJ2-7; 9 bases agree with TRBD1. The end of the DNA aligns better with TRBJ2-5, so the J call may be wrong. In germline, CDR1 is SGHTA, CDR2 FQGNSA. The CDR3 consists of 17 residues.

V usage is TRBV4-2 and J usage is TRBJ2-1; 9 bases agree with TRBD2. The CDR3 spans 16 residues. J was trimmed by 0 bases and V by 1 base; bases with no gene match: 1. Looked up from germline, CDR1 is LGHNA and CDR2 is YNFKEQ. The CDR3 protein is CASSQGLADSYNEQFF. The DNA of the CDR3 is TGTGCCAGCAGCCAAGGACTAGCGGACTCCTACAATGAGCAGTTCTTC.

The J gene is TRBJ2-7, the V gene TRBV2, with 14 bases fitting TRBD2. The trim removed 11 bases at V and 5 bases at J, leaving 14 bases unmatched. The CDR3 sequence is 16 residues long. Germline loops: CDR1 SNHLY, CDR2 FYNNEI. The CDR3 loop is CAGDPGLAGDRHEQYF. As DNA, the CDR3 is TGTGCCGGCGATCCGGGACTAGCGGGAGATCGCCACGAGCAGTACTTC.

This clonotype was seen at least ten times. The rearrangement uses TRBV7-2 and TRBJ2-7; maybe TRBD2 (6 bases). Germline CDR1 reads SGHTA; CDR2 reads FQGNSA. Deletions cut 4 bases from V and 2 bases from J, with 15 bases between. CDR3 length equals 15 residues. DNA of the CDR3: TGTGCCAGCAGCTCCTCTAGCGTTCCAACCTACGAGCAGTACTTC. Its translation is CASSSSSVPTYEQYF.

V usage is TRBV5-4 and J usage is TRBJ2-1; D unresolved. From germline, CDR1 is SGHNT and CDR2 YYREEE (reference sequence). This CDR3 contains 13 residues. The V end lost 1 base, the J end lost 5 bases, and 7 bases lay between the germline ends. CDR3 residues: CASSLRQNNEQFF. The CDR3 bases are TGTGCCAGCAGCTTGCGTCAGAACAATGAGCAGTTCTTC.

The V and J genes are TRBV21-1 and TRBJ2-3. TRBV21-1 is a pseudogene locus. CDR3 size: 15 residues. This chain's CDR3 is CASGRLQILTDTQYF. The DNA for the CDR3 is TGTGCCAGTGGTCGACTCCAAATCCTCACAGATACGCAGTATTTT.